The next 21 T cell receptor beta chains were all read from a single sample in a study of cytomegalovirus exposure and HLA in healthy donors. The PCR used 60 Vbeta and 13 Jbeta primers. Sequencing used immunoSEQ multiplex PCR; TCRdb keeps in-frame clones, though not all of them. The table records 100,000 to 150,000 clones, roughly 72% of them present only once. What was sequenced was PBMCs. The source is a male donor in good health and CMV-seronegative.

This clone has only a few counts. The chain joins TRBV7-3 to TRBJ2-1; D perhaps matches TRBD2 (5 bases). Germline-derived CDR1 and CDR2 are SGHTA and FQGTGA. The length of the CDR3 is 15 residues. V lost 1 base and J lost 4, with 11 bases in between. The CDR3 is CASSLKGSGYNEQFF. CDR3 DNA sequence: TGTGCCAGCAGCTTAAAGGGATCGGGGTACAATGAGCAGTTCTTC.

This clone was seen only a few times. The chain couples TRBV10-3 to TRBJ1-2; D remains ambiguous. CDR1 and CDR2 from the germline V gene are ENHRY and SYGVKD. The CDR3 is made up of 13 amino acids. V lost 1 base and J lost 4, with 7 bases in between. The CDR3 loop reads CAISELTPYGYTF. CDR3 bases: TGTGCCATCAGTGAGTTAACTCCCTATGGCTACACCTTC.

The J gene is TRBJ2-3, the V gene TRBV11-2, with D possibly matching TRBD2 (5 bases). The CDR3 sequence is 16 residues long. The V gene's germline CDR1 is SGHAT and CDR2 FQNNGV. Trimming removed 2 bases from V and 2 bases from J, with 14 bases in between. The CDR3 loop is CASSLWERWDTDTQYF. The CDR3 nucleotides are TGTGCCAGCAGCTTATGGGAGCGGTGGGACACAGATACGCAGTATTTT.

This clone showed up just once. The chain links TRBV25-1 to TRBJ1-2; 10 bases match TRBD1. The CDR3 totals 15 residues. The germline V gene encodes CDR1 MGHDK and CDR2 SYGVNS. Trimming took 4 bases from V and 8 from J; bases not matched to a gene: 10. This chain's CDR3 is CASSVRTGGELGYTF. The CDR3 DNA is TGTGCCAGCAGTGTAAGGACAGGGGGTGAATTAGGCTACACCTTC.

V is TRBV4-2 and J is TRBJ2-1, with TRBD2 matching over 15 bases. CDR1 is LGHNA and CDR2 is YNFKEQ in the germline V gene. This CDR3 is 16 amino acids long. Germline trimming cut 1 base from V and 8 bases from J; bases unmatched to any gene: 3. The CDR3 sequence is CASSQAGLAGGHEQFF. CDR3 sequence (DNA): TGTGCCAGCAGCCAAGCGGGACTAGCGGGAGGACATGAGCAGTTCTTC.

The genes are TRBV14 and TRBJ1-5, with TRBD1 as a possible D gene (5 bases). This CDR3 has 13 residues. The germline V gene encodes CDR1 SGHDN and CDR2 FVKESK. V dropped 4 bases and J dropped 6 bases, with 10 bases sitting between them. The CDR3 DNA sequence: TGTGCCAGCAGCCTAAGGGGCAGTCAGCCCCAGCATTTT. It is translated as CASSLRGSQPQHF.

The CDR3: CASNNGNTGELFF. The CDR3 nucleotides read TGTGCCAGCAATAACGGGAACACCGGGGAGCTGTTTTTT. J is TRBJ2-2 and V is TRBV27; D gene uncertain. This CDR3 has 13 amino acids. CDR1 is MNHEY, CDR2 SMNVEV, per germline (reference sequence). Trimming pared 7 bases from V and 1 base from J, leaving 7 bases between.

V and J are TRBV11-2 and TRBJ2-1; the match to TRBD2 covers 12 bases. The CDR3 consists of 15 residues. V shed 4 bases, J shed 8 bases, and the junction held 6 bases outside the gene matches. The germline V gene encodes CDR1 SGHAT and CDR2 FQNNGV. CDR3 nucleotide sequence: TGTGCCAGCAGCTGGGGACTAGCGGGTTCGGATGAGCAGTTCTTC. This sequence encodes CASSWGLAGSDEQFF.

This clone was seen once. The chain has TRBV11-2 and TRBJ2-7, with D possibly TRBD2 on 6 matching bases. V was pared by 4 bases and J by 0 bases, with 7 bases between. Germline V gene lookup returns CDR1 SGHAT and CDR2 FQNNGV. The CDR3 is 13 amino acids. This CDR3 is CASSYGSSYEQYF. CDR3 coding DNA: TGTGCCAGCAGCTACGGGAGCTCCTACGAGCAGTACTTC.

The rearrangement joins TRBV29-1 to TRBJ1-3; D call uncertain. Trimming took 7 bases from V and 4 from J, leaving 8 bases between them. CDR3 length: 11 residues. Looked up from germline, CDR1 is SQVTM and CDR2 is ANQGSEA. The CDR3 DNA reads TGCAGCGCCTCCGGGGGAAACACCATATATTTT. It encodes CSASGGNTIYF.

The rearrangement links TRBV7-9 to TRBJ2-3; D is perhaps TRBD2 (5 bases). The V end lost 1 base, the J end lost 6 bases, and 11 bases lay between the germline ends. This CDR3 has 14 residues. Germline values: CDR1 SEHNR, CDR2 FQNEAQ (reference sequence). The CDR3 spells CASSLGRGVDTQYF. The CDR3 nucleotides are TGTGCCAGCAGCTTAGGACGGGGAGTGGATACGCAGTATTTT.

V and J are TRBV11-2 and TRBJ2-1, with 10 bases aligning to TRBD2. This CDR3 is built from 16 residues. The J segment lost 0 bases and the V segment lost 5 bases, leaving 4 bases of the junction unmatched. Looked up from germline, CDR1 is SGHAT and CDR2 is FQNNGV. As DNA, the CDR3 is TGTGCCAGCAGCCACAGCGGGAGGGCCTCCTACAATGAGCAGTTCTTC. Translating it yields CASSHSGRASYNEQFF.

The V call is TRBV7-2, the J call TRBJ1-2, with D possibly matching TRBD1 (6 bases). V was trimmed by 5 bases and J by 3 bases, leaving 13 bases between them. The CDR3 contains 14 residues. Per germline, CDR1 SGHTA and CDR2 FQGNSA. CDR3 bases: TGTGCCAGCAGCCCCAGGACAGTACACTATGGCTACACCTTC. Translating it yields CASSPRTVHYGYTF.

The rearrangement uses TRBV28 and TRBJ2-7; weak D call: TRBD1 (5 bases). CDR1 is MDHEN and CDR2 is SYDVKM in the germline V gene. The CDR3 has 16 residues. V shed 6 bases and J shed 5 bases, with 23 bases lying between them. The CDR3 sequence: CASSPVKAGFVDEQYF. The CDR3, as DNA: TGTGCCAGCAGCCCCGTTAAGGCAGGGTTCGTCGACGAGCAGTACTTC.

V gene TRBV28 combines with J gene TRBJ1-1; tentative D call: TRBD1 (5 bases). Trimming removed 1 base from V and 0 bases from J, with 12 bases in between. CDR1 is MDHEN and CDR2 is SYDVKM in the germline V gene. CDR3 length: 16 amino acids. This CDR3 reads CASSLLAGNVNTEAFF. The CDR3 nucleotides are TGTGCCAGCAGTTTATTGGCAGGGAATGTGAACACTGAAGCTTTCTTT.

V usage is TRBV5-1 and J usage is TRBJ2-5; weak D call: TRBD2 (6 bases). The CDR3 totals 15 residues. V lost 4 bases to trimming and J lost 2 bases, with 15 bases between them. Per germline, CDR1 SGHRS and CDR2 YFSETQ. In nucleotides, the CDR3 is TGCGCCAGCAGCCGAGGGGCAGGGACTCAAGAGACCCAGTACTTC. Protein: CASSRGAGTQETQYF.

The chain links TRBV28 to TRBJ1-1, with TRBD1 as a possible D gene (6 bases). V was trimmed by 5 bases and J by 1 base, leaving 14 bases between them. CDR1 and CDR2 (germline): MDHEN, SYDVKM. There are 15 residues in the CDR3. CDR3 protein: CASSKRRQENTEAFF. The CDR3 nucleotides are TGTGCCAGCAGTAAGAGAAGACAGGAGAACACTGAAGCTTTCTTT. The full variable domain, rest sourced from reference TRBV28 and TRBJ1-1, is DVKVTQSSRYLVKRTGEKVFLECVQDMDHENMFWYRQDPGLGLRLIYFSYDVKMKEKGDIPEGYSVSREKKERFSLILESASTNQTSMYLCASSKRRQENTEAFFGQGTRLTVV.

The rearrangement links TRBV2 to TRBJ1-6, with D perhaps TRBD1 (5 bases). The CDR3 runs to 14 residues. CDR1 is SNHLY and CDR2 is FYNNEI in the germline V gene. Trimming cost V 1 base and J 10 bases, with 11 bases left between them. CDR3 DNA sequence: TGTGCCAGCAGTGAAGGGGGACGGGGGTCACCCCTCCACTTT. It yields the protein CASSEGGRGSPLHF.

This sequence joins TRBV30 and TRBJ2-2, with D hard to call. Trimming took 3 bases from V and 2 from J, leaving 7 bases between them. CDR3 length equals 13 residues. CDR1 is GTSNPN and CDR2 is SVGIG in the germline V gene (reference sequence). CDR3 sequence (DNA): TGTGCCTGGAGGAGGTCCAACACCGGGGAGCTGTTTTTT. Its protein is CAWRRSNTGELFF.

This clone has a handful of counts. This chain uses TRBV7-2 with TRBJ1-1; no clear D. The CDR3 is 12 residues long. Per the germline V gene, CDR1 is SGHTA and CDR2 is FQGNSA. Trimming stripped 5 bases from V and 2 bases from J, with 6 bases between. The CDR3 nucleotides are TGTGCCAGCAGCCTCTACAACACTGAAGCTTTCTTT. Protein: CASSLYNTEAFF. Drawing the rest from reference TRBV7-2 and TRBJ1-1, the complete variable domain is GAGVSQSPSNKVTEKGKDVELRCDPISGHTALYWYRQSLGQGLEFLIYFQGNSAPDKSGLPSDRFSAERTGGSVSTLTIQRTQQEDSAVYLCASSLYNTEAFFGQGTRLTVV.

The chain is built from TRBV5-4 and TRBJ2-6, with D possibly TRBD1 on 5 matching bases. The CDR3 spans 15 residues. Germline values: CDR1 SGHNT, CDR2 YYREEE (reference sequence). V lost 0 bases, J lost 1 base, and 5 bases lay in between. The DNA for the CDR3 is TGTGCCAGCAGCTTGGCAGGGTCTGGGGCCAACGTCCTGACTTTC. It codes for CASSLAGSGANVLTF.